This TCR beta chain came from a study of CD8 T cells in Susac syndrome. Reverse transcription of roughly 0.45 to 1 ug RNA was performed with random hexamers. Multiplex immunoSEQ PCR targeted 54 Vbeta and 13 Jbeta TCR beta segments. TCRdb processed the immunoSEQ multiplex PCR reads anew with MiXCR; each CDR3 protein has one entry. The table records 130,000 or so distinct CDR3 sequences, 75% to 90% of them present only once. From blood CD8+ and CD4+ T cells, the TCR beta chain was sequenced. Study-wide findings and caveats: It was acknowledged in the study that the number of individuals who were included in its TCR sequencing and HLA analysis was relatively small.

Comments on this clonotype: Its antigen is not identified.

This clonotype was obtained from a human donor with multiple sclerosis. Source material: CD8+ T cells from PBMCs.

CDR3 in amino acids: CASSLDERGQGADEQYF. The CDR3 DNA follows: TGTGCCAGCAGTTTAGATGAAAGGGGACAGGGGGCCGACGAGCAGTACTTC. The chain carries TRBV28 and TRBJ2-7; 12 nucleotides match TRBD1. Unmatched junction bases numbered 10, after V lost 2 bases and J lost 5 bases. Germline lookup yields CDR1 MDHEN and CDR2 SYDVKM. The CDR3 spans 17 residues.